This T cell receptor (beta chain) was sequenced in a study of CD8 T cells in ankylosing spondylitis. The study's findings and limits: Ankylosing spondylitis blood seemed to carry a telltale TCR beta motif made of several highly homologous variants. Disease-linked clones proved CD8+ and comparatively uncommon in peripheral blood. Earlier literature documents some of the motif variants in reactive arthritis synovial fluid and blood. Reportedly, disease-linked clones are significantly enriched in ankylosing spondylitis patients' matched synovial fluid.

For this clonotype: Its antigen is currently unknown.

For TCR beta, libraries came from quantitative 5'-RACE with molecular barcodes. MiXCR, applied by TCRdb to the 5' RACE reads, yields one record per CDR3 protein. Here the sample spans hundreds of thousands of distinct CDR3 sequences, about 10% being singletons. CDR3 length equals 13 residues. Trimming shortened V by 5 bases and J by 3 bases, and 13 bases separated the two germline ends. The germline V gene has CDR1 SQVTM and CDR2 ANQGSEA. This chain uses TRBV29-1 with TRBJ1-2; D might be TRBD1 (5 bases). Sequenced: blood, either unsorted or a sorted T cell fraction (not recorded which). This clonotype was sampled from a male donor with ankylosing spondylitis. CDR3 loop: CSVFGGIDYGYTF. The CDR3 DNA reads TGCAGCGTTTTTGGGGGAATTGACTATGGCTACACCTTC.